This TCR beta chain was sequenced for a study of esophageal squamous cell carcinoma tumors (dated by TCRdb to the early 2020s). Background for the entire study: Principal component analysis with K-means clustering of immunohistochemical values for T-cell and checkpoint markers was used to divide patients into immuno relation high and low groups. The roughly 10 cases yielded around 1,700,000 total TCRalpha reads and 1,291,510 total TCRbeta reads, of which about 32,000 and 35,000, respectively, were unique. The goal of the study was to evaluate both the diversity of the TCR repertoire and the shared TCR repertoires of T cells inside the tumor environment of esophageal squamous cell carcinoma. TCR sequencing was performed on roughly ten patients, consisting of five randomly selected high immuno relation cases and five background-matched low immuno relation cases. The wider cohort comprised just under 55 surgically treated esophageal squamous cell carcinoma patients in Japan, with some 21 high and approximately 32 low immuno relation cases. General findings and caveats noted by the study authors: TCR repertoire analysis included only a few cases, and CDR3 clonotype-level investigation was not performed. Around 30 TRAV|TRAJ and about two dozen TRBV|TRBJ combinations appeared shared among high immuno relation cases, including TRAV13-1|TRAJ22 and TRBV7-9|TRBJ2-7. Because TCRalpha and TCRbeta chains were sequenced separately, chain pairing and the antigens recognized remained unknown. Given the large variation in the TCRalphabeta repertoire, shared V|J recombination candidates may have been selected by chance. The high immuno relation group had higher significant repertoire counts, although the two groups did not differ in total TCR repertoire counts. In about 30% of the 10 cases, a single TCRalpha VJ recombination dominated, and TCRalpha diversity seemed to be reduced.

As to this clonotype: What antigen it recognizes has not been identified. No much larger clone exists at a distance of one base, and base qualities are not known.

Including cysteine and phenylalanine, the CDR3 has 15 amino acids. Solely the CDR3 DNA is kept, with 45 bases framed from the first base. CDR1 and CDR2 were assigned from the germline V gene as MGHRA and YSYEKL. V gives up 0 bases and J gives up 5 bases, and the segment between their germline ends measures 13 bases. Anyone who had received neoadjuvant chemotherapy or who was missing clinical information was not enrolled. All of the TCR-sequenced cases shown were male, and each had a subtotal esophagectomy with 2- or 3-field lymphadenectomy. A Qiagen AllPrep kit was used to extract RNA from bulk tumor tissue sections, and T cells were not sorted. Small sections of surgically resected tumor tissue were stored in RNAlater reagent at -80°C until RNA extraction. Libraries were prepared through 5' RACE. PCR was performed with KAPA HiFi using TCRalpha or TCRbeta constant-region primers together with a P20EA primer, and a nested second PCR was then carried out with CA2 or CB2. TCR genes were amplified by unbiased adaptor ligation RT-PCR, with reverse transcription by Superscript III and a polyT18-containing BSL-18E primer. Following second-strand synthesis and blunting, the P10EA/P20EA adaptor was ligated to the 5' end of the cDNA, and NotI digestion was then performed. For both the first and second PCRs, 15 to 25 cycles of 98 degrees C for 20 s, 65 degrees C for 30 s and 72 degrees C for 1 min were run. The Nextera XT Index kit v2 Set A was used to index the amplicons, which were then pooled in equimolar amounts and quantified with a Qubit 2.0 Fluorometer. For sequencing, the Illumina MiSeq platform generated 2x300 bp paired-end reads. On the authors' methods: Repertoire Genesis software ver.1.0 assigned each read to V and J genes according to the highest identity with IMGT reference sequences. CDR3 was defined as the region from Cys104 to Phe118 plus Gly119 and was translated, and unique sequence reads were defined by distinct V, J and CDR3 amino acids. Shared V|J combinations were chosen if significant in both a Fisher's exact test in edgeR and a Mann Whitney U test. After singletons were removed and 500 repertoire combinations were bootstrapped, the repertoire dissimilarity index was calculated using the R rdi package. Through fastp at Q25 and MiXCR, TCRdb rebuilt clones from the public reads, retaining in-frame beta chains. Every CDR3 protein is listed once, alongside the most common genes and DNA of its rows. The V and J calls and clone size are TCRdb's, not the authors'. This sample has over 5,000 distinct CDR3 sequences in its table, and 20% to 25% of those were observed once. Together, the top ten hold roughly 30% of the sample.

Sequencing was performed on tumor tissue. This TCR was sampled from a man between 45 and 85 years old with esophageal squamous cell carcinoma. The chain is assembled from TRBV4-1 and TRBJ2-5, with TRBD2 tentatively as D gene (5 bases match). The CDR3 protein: CASSQDADSYETQYF. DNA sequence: TGCGCCAGCAGCCAAGATGCGGACTCGTATGAGACCCAGTACTTC.